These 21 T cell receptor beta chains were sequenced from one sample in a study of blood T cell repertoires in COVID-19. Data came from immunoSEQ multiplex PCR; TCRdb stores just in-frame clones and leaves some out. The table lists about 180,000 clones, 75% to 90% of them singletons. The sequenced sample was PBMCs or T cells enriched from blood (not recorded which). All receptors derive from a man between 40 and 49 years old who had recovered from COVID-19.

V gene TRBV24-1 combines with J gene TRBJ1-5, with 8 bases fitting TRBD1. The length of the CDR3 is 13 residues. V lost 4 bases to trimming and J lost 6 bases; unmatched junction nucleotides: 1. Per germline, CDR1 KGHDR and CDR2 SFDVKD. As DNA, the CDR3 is TGTGCCACCAGTGAAGGACAGGGTCAGCCCCAGCATTTT. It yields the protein CATSEGQGQPQHF.

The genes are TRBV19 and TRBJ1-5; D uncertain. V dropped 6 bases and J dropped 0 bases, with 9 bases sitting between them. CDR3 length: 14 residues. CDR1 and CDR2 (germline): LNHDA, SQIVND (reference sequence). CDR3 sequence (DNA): TGTGCCAGTAGAACGGGTCCTAGCAATCAGCCCCAGCATTTT. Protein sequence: CASRTGPSNQPQHF. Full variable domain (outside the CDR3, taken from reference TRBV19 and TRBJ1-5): DGGITQSPKYLFRKEGQNVTLSCEQNLNHDAMYWYRQDPGQGLRLIYYSQIVNDFQKGDIAEGYSVSREKKESFPLTVTSAQKNPTAFYLCASRTGPSNQPQHFGDGTRLSIL.

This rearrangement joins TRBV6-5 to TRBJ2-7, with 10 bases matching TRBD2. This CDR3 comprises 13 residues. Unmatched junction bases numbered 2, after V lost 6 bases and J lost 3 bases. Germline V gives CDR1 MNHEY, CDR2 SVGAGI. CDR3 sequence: CASRLAGIYEQYF. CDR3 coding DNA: TGTGCCAGCAGACTAGCGGGAATCTACGAGCAGTACTTC.

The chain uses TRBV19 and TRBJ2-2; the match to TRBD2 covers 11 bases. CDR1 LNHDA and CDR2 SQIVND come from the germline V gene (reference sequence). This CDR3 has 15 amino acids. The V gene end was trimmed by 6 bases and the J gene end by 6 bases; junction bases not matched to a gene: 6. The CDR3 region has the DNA TGTGCCAGTAGATTACTAGCGGGAGCGGCCGGGGAGCTGTTTTTT. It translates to CASRLLAGAAGELFF.

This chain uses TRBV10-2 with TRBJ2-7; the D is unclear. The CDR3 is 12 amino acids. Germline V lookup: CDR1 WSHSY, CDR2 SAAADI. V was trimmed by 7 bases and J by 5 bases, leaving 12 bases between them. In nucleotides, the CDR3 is TGCGCCAGCAAATCCTTTGGAGACGAGCAGTACTTC. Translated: CASKSFGDEQYF.

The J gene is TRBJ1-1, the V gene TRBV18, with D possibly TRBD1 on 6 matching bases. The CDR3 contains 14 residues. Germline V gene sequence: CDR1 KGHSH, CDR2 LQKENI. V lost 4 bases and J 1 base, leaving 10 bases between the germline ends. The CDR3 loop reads CASSQGTPNTEAFF. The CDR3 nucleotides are TGTGCCAGCTCACAGGGGACACCGAACACTGAAGCTTTCTTT.

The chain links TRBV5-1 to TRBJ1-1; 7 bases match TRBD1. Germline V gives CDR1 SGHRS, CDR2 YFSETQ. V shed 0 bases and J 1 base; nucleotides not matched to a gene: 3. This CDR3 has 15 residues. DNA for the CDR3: TGCGCCAGCAGCTTGGAGGGACAGAGGAACACTGAAGCTTTCTTT. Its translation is CASSLEGQRNTEAFF.

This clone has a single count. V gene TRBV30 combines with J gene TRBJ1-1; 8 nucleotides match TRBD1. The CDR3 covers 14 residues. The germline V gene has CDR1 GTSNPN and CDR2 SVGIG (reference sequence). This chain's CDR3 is CGGSRQGSNTEAFF. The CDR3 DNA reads TGTGGGGGTTCGAGACAGGGGTCGAACACTGAAGCTTTCTTT.

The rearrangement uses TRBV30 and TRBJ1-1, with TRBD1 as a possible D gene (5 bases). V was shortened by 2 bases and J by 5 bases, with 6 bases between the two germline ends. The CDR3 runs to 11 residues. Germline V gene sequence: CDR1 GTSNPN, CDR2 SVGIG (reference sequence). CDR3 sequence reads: CAWSKGTEAFF. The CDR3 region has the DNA TGTGCCTGGAGTAAGGGGACTGAAGCTTTCTTT.

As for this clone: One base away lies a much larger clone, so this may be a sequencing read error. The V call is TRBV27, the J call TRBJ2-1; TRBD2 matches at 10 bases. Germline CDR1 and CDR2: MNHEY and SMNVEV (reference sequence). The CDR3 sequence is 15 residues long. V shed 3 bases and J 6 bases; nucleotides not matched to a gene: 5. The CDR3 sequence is CASSFLAGVGNEQFF. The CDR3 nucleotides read TGTGCCAGCAGTTTCCTAGCGGGAGTAGGCAATGAGCAGTTCTTC.

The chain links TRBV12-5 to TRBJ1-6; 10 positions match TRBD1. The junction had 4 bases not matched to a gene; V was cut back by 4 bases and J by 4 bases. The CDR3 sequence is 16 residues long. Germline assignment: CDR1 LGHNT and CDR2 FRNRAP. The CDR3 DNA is TGTGCTAGTGGTTCCGGGACAGGGGAGTATAATTCACCCCTCCACTTT. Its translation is CASGSGTGEYNSPLHF. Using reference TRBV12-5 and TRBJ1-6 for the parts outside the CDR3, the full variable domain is DARVTQTPRHKVTEMGQEVTMRCQPILGHNTVFWYRQTMMQGLELLAYFRNRAPLDDSGMPKDRFSAEMPDATLATLKIQPSEPRDSAVYFCASGSGTGEYNSPLHFGNGTRLTVT.

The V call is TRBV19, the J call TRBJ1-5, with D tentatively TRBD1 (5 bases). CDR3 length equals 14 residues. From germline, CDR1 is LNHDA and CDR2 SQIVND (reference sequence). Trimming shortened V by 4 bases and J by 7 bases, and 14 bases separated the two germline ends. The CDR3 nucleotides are TGTGCCAGTAGTAAAGGGGCTGTCGGGCAGCCCCAGCATTTT. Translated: CASSKGAVGQPQHF.

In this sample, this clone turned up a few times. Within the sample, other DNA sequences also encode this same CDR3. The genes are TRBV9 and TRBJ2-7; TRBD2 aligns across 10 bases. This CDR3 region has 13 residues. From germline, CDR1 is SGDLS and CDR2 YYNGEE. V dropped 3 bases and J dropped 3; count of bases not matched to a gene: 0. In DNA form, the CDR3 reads TGTGCCAGCAGCGGGACTAGCGGCTACGAGCAGTACTTC. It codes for CASSGTSGYEQYF.

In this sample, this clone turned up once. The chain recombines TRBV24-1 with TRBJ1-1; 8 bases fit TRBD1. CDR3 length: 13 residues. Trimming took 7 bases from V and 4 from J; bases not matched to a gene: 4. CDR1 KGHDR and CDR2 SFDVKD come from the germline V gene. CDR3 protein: CATSTGGLTEAFF. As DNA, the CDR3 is TGTGCCACCAGCACAGGGGGACTCACTGAAGCTTTCTTT.

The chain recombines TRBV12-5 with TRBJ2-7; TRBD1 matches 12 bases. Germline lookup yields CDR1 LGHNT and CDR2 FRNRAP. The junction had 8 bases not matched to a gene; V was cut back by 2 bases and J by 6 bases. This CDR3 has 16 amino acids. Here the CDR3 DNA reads TGTGCTAGTGGTTTGATACCGGGACAGGGGGCGCGCGAGCAGTACTTC. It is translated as CASGLIPGQGAREQYF.

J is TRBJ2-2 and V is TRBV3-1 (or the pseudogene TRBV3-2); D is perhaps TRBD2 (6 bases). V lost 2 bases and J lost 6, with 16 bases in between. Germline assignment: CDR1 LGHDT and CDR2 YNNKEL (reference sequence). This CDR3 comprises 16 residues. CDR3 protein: CASSQYTEGRPGELFF. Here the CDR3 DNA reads TGTGCCAGCAGCCAATACACGGAGGGGCGCCCCGGGGAGCTGTTTTTT.

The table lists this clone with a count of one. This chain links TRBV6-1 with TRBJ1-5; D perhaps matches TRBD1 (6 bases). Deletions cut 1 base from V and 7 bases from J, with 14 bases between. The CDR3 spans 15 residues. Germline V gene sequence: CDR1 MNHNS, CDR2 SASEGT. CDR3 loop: CASSEGGRGGQPQHF. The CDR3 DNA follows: TGTGCCAGCAGTGAAGGCGGCAGGGGCGGACAGCCCCAGCATTTT.

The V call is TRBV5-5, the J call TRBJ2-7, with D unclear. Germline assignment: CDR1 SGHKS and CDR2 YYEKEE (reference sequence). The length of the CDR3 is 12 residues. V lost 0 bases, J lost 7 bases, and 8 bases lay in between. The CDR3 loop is CASSLATREQYF. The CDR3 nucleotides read TGTGCCAGCAGCTTGGCCACAAGAGAGCAGTACTTC.

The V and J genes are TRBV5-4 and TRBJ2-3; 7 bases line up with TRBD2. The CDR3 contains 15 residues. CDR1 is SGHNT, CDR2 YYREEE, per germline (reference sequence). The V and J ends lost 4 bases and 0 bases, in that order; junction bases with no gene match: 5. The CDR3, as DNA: TGTGCCAGCAGCCGGGCGGGGGTTAGCACAGATACGCAGTATTTT. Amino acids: CASSRAGVSTDTQYF.

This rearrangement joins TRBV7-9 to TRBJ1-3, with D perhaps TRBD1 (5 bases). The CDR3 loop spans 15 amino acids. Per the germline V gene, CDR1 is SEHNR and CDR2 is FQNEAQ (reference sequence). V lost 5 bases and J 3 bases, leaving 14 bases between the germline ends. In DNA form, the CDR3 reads TGTGCCAGCAGCATTGACAGCGTCTTTGGAAACACCATATATTTT. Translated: CASSIDSVFGNTIYF.

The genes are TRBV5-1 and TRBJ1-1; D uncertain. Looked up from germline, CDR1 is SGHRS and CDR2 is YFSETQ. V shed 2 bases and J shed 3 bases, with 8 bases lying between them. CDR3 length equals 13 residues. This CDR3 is CASSFLSDTEAFF. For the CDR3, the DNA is TGCGCCAGCAGCTTCCTGTCGGACACTGAAGCTTTCTTT.